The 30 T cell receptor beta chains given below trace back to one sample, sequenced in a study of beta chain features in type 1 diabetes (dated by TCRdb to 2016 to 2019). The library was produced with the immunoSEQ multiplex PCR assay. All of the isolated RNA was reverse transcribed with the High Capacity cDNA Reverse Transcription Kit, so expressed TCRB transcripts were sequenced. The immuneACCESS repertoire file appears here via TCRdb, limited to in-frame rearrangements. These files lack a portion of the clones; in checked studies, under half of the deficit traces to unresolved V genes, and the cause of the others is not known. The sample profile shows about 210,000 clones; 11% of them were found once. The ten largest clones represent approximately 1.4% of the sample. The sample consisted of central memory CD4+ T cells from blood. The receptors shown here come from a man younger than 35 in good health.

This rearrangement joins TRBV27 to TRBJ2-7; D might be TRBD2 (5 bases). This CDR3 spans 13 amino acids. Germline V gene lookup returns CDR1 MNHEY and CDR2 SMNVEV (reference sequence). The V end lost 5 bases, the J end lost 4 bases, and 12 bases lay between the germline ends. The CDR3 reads CASSLREQYEQYF. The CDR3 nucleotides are TGTGCCAGCAGTCTGAGGGAACAATACGAGCAGTACTTC.

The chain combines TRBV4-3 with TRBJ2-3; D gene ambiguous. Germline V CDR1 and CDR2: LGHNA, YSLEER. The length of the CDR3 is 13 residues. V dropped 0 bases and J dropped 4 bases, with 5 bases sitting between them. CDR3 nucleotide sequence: TGCGCCAGCAGCCAAGACTGGGCAGATACGCAGTATTTT. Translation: CASSQDWADTQYF.

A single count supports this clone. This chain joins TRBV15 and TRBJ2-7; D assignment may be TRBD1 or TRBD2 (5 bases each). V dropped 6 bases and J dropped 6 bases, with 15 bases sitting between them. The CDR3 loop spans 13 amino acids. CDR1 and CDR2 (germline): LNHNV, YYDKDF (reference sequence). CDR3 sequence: CATRGPRGGEQYF. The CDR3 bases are TGTGCCACCAGGGGACCCCGAGGAGGCGAGCAGTACTTC.

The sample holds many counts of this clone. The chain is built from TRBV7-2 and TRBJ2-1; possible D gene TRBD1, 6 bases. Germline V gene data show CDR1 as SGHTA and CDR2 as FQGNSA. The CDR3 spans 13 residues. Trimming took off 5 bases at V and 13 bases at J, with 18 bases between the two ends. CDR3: CASSEEGGVGQFF. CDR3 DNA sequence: TGTGCCAGCAGCGAAGAAGGGGGAGTAGGTCAGTTCTTC.

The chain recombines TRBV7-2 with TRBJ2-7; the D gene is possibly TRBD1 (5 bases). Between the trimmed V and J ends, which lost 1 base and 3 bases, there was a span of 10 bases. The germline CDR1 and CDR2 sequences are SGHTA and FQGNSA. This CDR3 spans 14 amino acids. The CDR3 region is CASSLDPRVYEQYF. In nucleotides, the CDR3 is TGTGCCAGCAGCTTAGACCCCAGGGTCTACGAGCAGTACTTC. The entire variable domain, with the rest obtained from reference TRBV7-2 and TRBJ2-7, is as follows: GAGVSQSPSNKVTEKGKDVELRCDPISGHTALYWYRQSLGQGLEFLIYFQGNSAPDKSGLPSDRFSAERTGGSVSTLTIQRTQQEDSAVYLCASSLDPRVYEQYFGPGTRLTVT.

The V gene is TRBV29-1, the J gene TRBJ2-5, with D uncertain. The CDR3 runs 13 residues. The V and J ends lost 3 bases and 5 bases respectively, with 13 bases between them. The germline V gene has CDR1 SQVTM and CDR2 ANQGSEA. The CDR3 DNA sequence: TGCAGCGTTGAGCGAGACATTGGCGAGACCCAGTACTTC. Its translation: CSVERDIGETQYF.

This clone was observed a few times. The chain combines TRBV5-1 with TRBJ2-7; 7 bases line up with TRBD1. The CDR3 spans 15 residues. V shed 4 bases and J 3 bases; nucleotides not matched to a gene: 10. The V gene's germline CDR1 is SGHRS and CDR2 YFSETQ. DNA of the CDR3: TGCGCCAGCAGCCCGGCATGGGACAGTGTCTACGAGCAGTACTTC. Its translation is CASSPAWDSVYEQYF.

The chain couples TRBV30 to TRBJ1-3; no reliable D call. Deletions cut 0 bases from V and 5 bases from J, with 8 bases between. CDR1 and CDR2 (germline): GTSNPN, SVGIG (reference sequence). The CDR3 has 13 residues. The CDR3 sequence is CAWSVSGRNTIYF. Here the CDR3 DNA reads TGTGCCTGGAGTGTTTCGGGAAGAAACACCATATATTTT.

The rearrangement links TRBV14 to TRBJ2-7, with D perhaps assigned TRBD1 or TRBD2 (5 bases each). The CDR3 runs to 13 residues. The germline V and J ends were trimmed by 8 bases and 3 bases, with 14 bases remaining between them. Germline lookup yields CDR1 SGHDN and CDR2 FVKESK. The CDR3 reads CASAGFRGYEQYF. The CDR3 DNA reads TGTGCCAGCGCAGGGTTTCGGGGCTACGAGCAGTACTTC.

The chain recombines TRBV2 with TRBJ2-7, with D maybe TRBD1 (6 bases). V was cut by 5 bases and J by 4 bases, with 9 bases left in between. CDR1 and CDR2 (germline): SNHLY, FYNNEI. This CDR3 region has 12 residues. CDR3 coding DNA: TGTGCCAGCAGTCGGACAGCTTACGAGCAGTACTTC. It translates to CASSRTAYEQYF. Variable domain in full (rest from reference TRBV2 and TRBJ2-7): EPEVTQTPSHQVTQMGQEVILRCVPISNHLYFYWYRQILGQKVEFLVSFYNNEISEKSEIFDDQFSVERPDGSNFTLKIRSTKLEDSAMYFCASSRTAYEQYFGPGTRLTVT.

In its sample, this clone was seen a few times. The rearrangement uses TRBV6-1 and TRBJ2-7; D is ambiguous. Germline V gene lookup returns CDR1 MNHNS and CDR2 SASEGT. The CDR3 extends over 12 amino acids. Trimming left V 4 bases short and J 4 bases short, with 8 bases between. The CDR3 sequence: CASSGYAYEQYF. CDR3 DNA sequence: TGTGCCAGCAGTGGGTACGCATACGAGCAGTACTTC.

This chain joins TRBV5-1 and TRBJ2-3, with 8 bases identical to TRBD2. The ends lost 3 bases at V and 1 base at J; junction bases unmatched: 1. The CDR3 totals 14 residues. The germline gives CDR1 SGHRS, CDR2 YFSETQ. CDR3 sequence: CASSSTSGTDTQYF. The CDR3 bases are TGCGCCAGCAGCTCGACTAGCGGCACAGATACGCAGTATTTT.

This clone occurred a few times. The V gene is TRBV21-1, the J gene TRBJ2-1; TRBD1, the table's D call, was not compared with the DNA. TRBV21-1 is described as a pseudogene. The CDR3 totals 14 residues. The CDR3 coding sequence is TGTGCCAGCAGCCAGCCCACGAGGGGGAATGAGCAGTTCTTC. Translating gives CASSQPTRGNEQFF.

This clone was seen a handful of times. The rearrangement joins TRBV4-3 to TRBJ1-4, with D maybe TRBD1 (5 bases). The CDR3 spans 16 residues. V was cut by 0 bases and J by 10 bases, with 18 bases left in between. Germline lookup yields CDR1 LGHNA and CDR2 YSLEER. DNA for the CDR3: TGCGCCAGCAGCCAAGATAGCGGGACCCCCGCGGGAAAACTGTTTTTT. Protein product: CASSQDSGTPAGKLFF.

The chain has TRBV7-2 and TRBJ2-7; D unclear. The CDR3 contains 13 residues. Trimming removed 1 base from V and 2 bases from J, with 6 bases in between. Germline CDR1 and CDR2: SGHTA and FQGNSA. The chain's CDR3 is CASSLGPPYEQYF. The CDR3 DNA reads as TGTGCCAGCAGCTTAGGGCCCCCCTACGAGCAGTACTTC. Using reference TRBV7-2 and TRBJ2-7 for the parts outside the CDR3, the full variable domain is GAGVSQSPSNKVTEKGKDVELRCDPISGHTALYWYRQSLGQGLEFLIYFQGNSAPDKSGLPSDRFSAERTGGSVSTLTIQRTQQEDSAVYLCASSLGPPYEQYFGPGTRLTVT.

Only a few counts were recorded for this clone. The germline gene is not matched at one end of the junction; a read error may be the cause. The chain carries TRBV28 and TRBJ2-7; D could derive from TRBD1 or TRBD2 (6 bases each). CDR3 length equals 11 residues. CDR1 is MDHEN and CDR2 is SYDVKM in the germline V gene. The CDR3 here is CASSWGALPHF. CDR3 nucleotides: TGTGCCAGCAGTTGGGGGGCACTGCCGCACTTC.

The CDR3 protein is CASKESGTYTEAFF. CDR3 DNA sequence: TGTGCCAGCAAAGAATCAGGGACCTACACTGAAGCTTTCTTT. The V and J genes are TRBV6-6 and TRBJ1-1; D may be TRBD1 (5 bases). Germline CDR1 is MNHNY and CDR2 is SVGAGI (reference sequence). The CDR3 loop spans 14 amino acids. The ends were cut back, 7 bases at V and 3 bases at J, with 15 bases in the middle.

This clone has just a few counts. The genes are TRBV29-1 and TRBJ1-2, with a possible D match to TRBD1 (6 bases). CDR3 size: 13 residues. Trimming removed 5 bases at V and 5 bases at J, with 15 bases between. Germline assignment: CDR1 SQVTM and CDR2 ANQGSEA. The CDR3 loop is CSVQKGDRYGYTF. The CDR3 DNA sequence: TGCAGCGTTCAAAAGGGGGATCGGTATGGCTACACCTTC.

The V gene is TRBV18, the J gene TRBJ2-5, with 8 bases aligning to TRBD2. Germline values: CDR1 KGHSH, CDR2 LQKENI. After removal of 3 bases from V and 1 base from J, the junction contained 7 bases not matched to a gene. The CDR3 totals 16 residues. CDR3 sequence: CASSPGAGGLQETQYF. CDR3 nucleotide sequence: TGTGCCAGCTCACCGGGGGCGGGAGGCCTCCAAGAGACCCAGTACTTC.

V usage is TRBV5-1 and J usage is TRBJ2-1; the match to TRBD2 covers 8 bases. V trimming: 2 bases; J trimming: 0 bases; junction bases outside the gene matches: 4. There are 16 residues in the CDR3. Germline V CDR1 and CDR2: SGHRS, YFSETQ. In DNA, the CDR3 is TGCGCCAGCAGCTTCACTAGCGGACGCTCCTACAATGAGCAGTTCTTC. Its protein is CASSFTSGRSYNEQFF.

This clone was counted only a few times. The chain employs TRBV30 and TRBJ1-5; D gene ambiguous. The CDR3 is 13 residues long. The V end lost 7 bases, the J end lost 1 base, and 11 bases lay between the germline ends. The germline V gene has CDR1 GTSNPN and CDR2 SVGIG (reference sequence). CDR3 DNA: TGTGCCTACTCCATTATGAGCAATCAGCCCCAGCATTTT. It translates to CAYSIMSNQPQHF.

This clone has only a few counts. The CDR3 DNA follows: TGTGCCAGCAGCCATCTCAGTAATAACTATGGCTACACCTTC. Its translation is CASSHLSNNYGYTF. The rearrangement joins TRBV2 to TRBJ1-2; D is ambiguous. The CDR3 consists of 14 residues. Germline V lookup: CDR1 SNHLY, CDR2 FYNNEI. Trimming cost V 6 bases and J 1 base, with 12 bases left between them.

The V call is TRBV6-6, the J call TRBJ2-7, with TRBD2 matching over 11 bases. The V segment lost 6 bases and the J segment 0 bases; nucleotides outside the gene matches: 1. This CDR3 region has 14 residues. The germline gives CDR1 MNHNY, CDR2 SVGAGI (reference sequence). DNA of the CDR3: TGTGCCAGCAGGACTAGCGGGAACTCCTACGAGCAGTACTTC. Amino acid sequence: CASRTSGNSYEQYF.

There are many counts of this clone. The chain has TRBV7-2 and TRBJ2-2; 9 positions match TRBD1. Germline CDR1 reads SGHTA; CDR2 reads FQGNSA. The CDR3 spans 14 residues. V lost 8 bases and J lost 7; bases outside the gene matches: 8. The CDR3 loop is CASRLTGGGGELFF. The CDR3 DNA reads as TGTGCCAGCCGATTGACAGGGGGAGGCGGGGAGCTGTTTTTT. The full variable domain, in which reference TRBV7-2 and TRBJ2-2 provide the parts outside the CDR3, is GAGVSQSPSNKVTEKGKDVELRCDPISGHTALYWYRQSLGQGLEFLIYFQGNSAPDKSGLPSDRFSAERTGGSVSTLTIQRTQQEDSAVYLCASRLTGGGGELFFGEGSRLTVL.

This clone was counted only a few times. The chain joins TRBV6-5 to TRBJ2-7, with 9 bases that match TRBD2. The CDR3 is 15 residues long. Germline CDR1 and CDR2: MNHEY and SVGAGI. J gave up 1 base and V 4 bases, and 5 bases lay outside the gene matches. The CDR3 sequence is CASSSRREGSYEQYF. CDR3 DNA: TGTGCCAGCAGTTCACGGCGGGAGGGGTCCTACGAGCAGTACTTC.

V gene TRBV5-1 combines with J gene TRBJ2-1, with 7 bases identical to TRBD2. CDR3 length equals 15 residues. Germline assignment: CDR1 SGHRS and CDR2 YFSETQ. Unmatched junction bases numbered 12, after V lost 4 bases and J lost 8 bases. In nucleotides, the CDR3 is TGCGCCAGCAGCAGGAGCGGGGCGCCTAGCCATGAGCAGTTCTTC. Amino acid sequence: CASSRSGAPSHEQFF.

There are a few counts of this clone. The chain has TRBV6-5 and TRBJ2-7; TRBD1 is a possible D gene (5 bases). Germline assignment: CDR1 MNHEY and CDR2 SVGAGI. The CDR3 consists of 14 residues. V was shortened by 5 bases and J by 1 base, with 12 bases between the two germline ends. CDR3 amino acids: CASSTPTGSYEQYF. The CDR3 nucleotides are TGTGCCAGCAGTACACCTACAGGTTCCTACGAGCAGTACTTC.

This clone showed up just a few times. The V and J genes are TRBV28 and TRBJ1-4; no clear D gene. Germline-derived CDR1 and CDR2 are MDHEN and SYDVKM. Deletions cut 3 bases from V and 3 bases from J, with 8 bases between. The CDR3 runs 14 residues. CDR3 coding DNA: TGTGCCAGCAGTTTTGCCGATTCTAATGAAAAACTGTTTTTT. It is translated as CASSFADSNEKLFF.

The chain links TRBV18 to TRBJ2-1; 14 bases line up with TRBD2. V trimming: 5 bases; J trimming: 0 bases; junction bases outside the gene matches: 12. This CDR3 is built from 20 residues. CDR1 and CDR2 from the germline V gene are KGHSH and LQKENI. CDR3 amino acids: CASSAGTSGRALSSYNEQFF. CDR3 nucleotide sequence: TGTGCCAGCTCAGCGGGGACTAGCGGGAGAGCCCTCAGCTCCTACAATGAGCAGTTCTTC.

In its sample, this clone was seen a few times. CDR3 amino acids: CASSQDLTSATDTQYF. For the CDR3, the DNA is TGCGCCAGCAGCCAAGATCTTACTAGCGCCACAGATACGCAGTATTTT. The chain carries TRBV4-3 and TRBJ2-3; 7 bases map to TRBD2. V trimming: 0 bases; J trimming: 2 bases; junction bases outside the gene matches: 5. The CDR3 sequence is 16 residues long. Germline CDR1 LGHNA, CDR2 YSLEER.